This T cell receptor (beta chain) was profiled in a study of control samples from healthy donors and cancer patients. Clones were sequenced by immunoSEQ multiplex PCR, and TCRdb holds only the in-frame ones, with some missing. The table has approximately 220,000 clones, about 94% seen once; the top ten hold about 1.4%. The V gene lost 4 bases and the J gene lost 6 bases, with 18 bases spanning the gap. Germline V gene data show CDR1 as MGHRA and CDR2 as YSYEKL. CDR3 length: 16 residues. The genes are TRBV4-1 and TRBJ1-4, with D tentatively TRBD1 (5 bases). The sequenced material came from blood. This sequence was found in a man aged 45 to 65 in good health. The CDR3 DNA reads TGCGCCAGCAGCCCCCTTGCGACAGCGAAAGATGAAAAACTGTTTTTT. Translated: CASSPLATAKDEKLFF.